These 29 T cell receptor beta chains were all obtained from the same sample, sequenced in a study of cytomegalovirus exposure and HLA in healthy donors. PCR used 60 Vbeta primers and 13 Jbeta primers. The protocol was immunoSEQ multiplex PCR, while the TCRdb copy is restricted to in-frame clones and leaves out a portion. Among 70,000 to 95,000 clones, approximately 60% were seen once, and the ten largest hold approximately 5%. The sequenced sample consisted of PBMCs. These receptors were obtained from a woman aged 25-40 years in good health and CMV-seropositive.

This clone has more than one count but fewer than ten. The chain is built from TRBV19 and TRBJ1-5, with 9 bases fitting TRBD1. The germline CDR1 and CDR2 sequences are LNHDA and SQIVND (reference sequence). V dropped 4 bases and J dropped 4; count of bases not matched to a gene: 2. This CDR3 comprises 14 residues. The DNA for the CDR3 is TGTGCCAGTAGTAGAGGACAGGGGAATCAGCCCCAGCATTTT. Translated: CASSRGQGNQPQHF.

The gene calls are TRBV28 and TRBJ2-3; 9 nucleotides agree with TRBD2. V shed 2 bases, J shed 5 bases, and the junction held 11 bases outside the gene matches. The CDR3 covers 17 residues. The V gene's germline CDR1 is MDHEN and CDR2 SYDVKM. The CDR3 DNA reads as TGTGCCAGCAGTTTAGAAGGTAGCGGGGGTTCTGGAGATACGCAGTATTTT. It specifies CASSLEGSGGSGDTQYF. The variable domain in full, completed from reference TRBV28 and TRBJ2-3, reads DVKVTQSSRYLVKRTGEKVFLECVQDMDHENMFWYRQDPGLGLRLIYFSYDVKMKEKGDIPEGYSVSREKKERFSLILESASTNQTSMYLCASSLEGSGGSGDTQYFGPGTRLTVL.

This clone was detected a few times. The rearrangement links TRBV4-3 to TRBJ1-6; D is possibly TRBD1 (6 bases). The CDR3 runs to 13 residues. Trimming left V 5 bases short and J 10 bases short, with 12 bases between. CDR1 is LGHNA, CDR2 YSLEER, per germline. The CDR3 DNA reads as TGCGCCAGCAGCGCAGGGGTATGGTCACCCCTCCACTTT. This gives the protein CASSAGVWSPLHF.

The chain has TRBV14 and TRBJ2-7, with TRBD2 identical over 8 bases. The CDR3 covers 14 residues. In germline, CDR1 is SGHDN, CDR2 FVKESK. V trimming: 5 bases; J trimming: 2 bases; junction bases outside the gene matches: 5. The CDR3 spells CASSWASGPYEQYF. The CDR3 nucleotides are TGTGCCAGCAGCTGGGCTAGCGGGCCCTACGAGCAGTACTTC.

The chain combines TRBV19 with TRBJ2-1, with 11 bases aligning to TRBD2. Trimming at V came to 5 bases and at J to 4 bases, leaving 7 bases not matched to a gene. Germline CDR1 and CDR2: LNHDA and SQIVND (reference sequence). The CDR3 is 16 amino acids. The CDR3 is CASSLGLAGEYNEQFF. The CDR3 bases are TGTGCCAGTAGTCTAGGACTAGCGGGCGAGTACAATGAGCAGTTCTTC.

This chain links TRBV7-2 with TRBJ2-5; possible D gene TRBD1, 5 bases. Germline CDR1 is SGHTA and CDR2 is FQGNSA. The V end lost 3 bases, the J end lost 2 bases, and 10 bases lay between the germline ends. This CDR3 has 14 residues. In DNA form, the CDR3 reads TGTGCCAGCAGCTTGGCAGGGTCACAAGAGACCCAGTACTTC. Translated: CASSLAGSQETQYF.

V gene TRBV5-1 combines with J gene TRBJ1-1; D remains ambiguous. V was cut by 5 bases and J by 2 bases, with 7 bases left in between. From germline, CDR1 is SGHRS and CDR2 YFSETQ. The CDR3 runs 12 residues. The CDR3, as DNA: TGCGCCAGCAGGAGGGATAACACTGAAGCTTTCTTT. Translation: CASRRDNTEAFF.

The chain is built from TRBV7-2 and TRBJ2-5; D is perhaps TRBD2 (5 bases). The length of the CDR3 is 15 residues. Trimming took off 1 base at V and 9 bases at J, with 18 bases between the two ends. Germline loops: CDR1 SGHTA, CDR2 FQGNSA. The CDR3 DNA follows: TGTGCCAGCAGCTTAGGGGCAGGCTCAAGAGCGGCCCAGTACTTC. Its protein product is CASSLGAGSRAAQYF. Looking up the rest from reference TRBV7-2 and TRBJ2-5 gives the full variable domain: GAGVSQSPSNKVTEKGKDVELRCDPISGHTALYWYRQSLGQGLEFLIYFQGNSAPDKSGLPSDRFSAERTGGSVSTLTIQRTQQEDSAVYLCASSLGAGSRAAQYFGPGTRLLVL.

This sequence joins TRBV5-5 and TRBJ2-1; TRBD2 is a possible D gene (5 bases). CDR1 is SGHKS, CDR2 YYEKEE, per germline (reference sequence). The CDR3 is 13 amino acids. V was pared by 5 bases and J by 9 bases, with 15 bases between. The CDR3 here is CASRPGMIGEQFF. CDR3 DNA sequence: TGTGCCAGCAGACCGGGGATGATCGGTGAGCAGTTCTTC.

The table lists this clone with a few counts. The chain couples TRBV6-6 to TRBJ1-6; D is undetermined. CDR3 length: 13 amino acids. Germline assignment: CDR1 MNHNY and CDR2 SVGAGI (reference sequence). The germline V and J ends were trimmed by 0 bases and 11 bases, with 8 bases remaining between them. The CDR3 is CASSYSSSPPLHF. The CDR3 DNA follows: TGTGCCAGCAGTTACTCGAGTTCTCCACCCCTCCACTTT.

There are a few counts of this clone. The gene calls are TRBV5-6 and TRBJ2-5; 8 bases agree with TRBD2. With the DNA end fitting TRBJ2-7 better, the J assignment may be wrong. There are 16 residues in the CDR3. Looked up from germline, CDR1 is SGHDT and CDR2 is YYEEEE. The chain's CDR3 is CASSLNMGLGAYEQYF. The CDR3 nucleotides read TGTGCCAGCAGCTTGAATATGGGACTAGGGGCCTACGAGCAGTACTTC.

V is TRBV28 and J is TRBJ1-6; TRBD1 matches 8 bases. The germline V gene encodes CDR1 MDHEN and CDR2 SYDVKM. This CDR3 comprises 14 residues. V was pared by 8 bases and J by 6 bases, with 6 bases of the junction left unmatched. The CDR3: CASLTGAVNSPLHF. The CDR3 nucleotides read TGTGCCAGCTTGACAGGGGCCGTTAATTCACCCCTCCACTTT. The entire variable domain, with the rest obtained from reference TRBV28 and TRBJ1-6, is as follows: DVKVTQSSRYLVKRTGEKVFLECVQDMDHENMFWYRQDPGLGLRLIYFSYDVKMKEKGDIPEGYSVSREKKERFSLILESASTNQTSMYLCASLTGAVNSPLHFGNGTRLTVT.

The chain carries TRBV14 and TRBJ1-6; D might be TRBD1 (5 bases). Germline V lookup: CDR1 SGHDN, CDR2 FVKESK. V was trimmed by 4 bases and J by 7 bases, leaving 14 bases between them. The CDR3 runs 15 residues. The CDR3 nucleotides are TGTGCCAGCAGCCGGCTAGGGGTGGAGAATTCACCCCTCCACTTT. This sequence encodes CASSRLGVENSPLHF.

This clone was found once. The chain has TRBV2 and TRBJ1-1; 7 bases match TRBD1. Looked up from germline, CDR1 is SNHLY and CDR2 is FYNNEI. The CDR3 totals 13 residues. The J segment lost 6 bases and the V segment lost 6 bases, leaving 7 bases of the junction unmatched. The CDR3 nucleotides read TGTGCCAGCAGAGTCGGACAGGCCGCTGAAGCTTTCTTT. It codes for CASRVGQAAEAFF.

In its sample, this clone was seen a few times. The chain uses TRBV6-5 and TRBJ1-2; TRBD1 matches 10 bases. Germline V gene data show CDR1 as MNHEY and CDR2 as SVGAGI. Germline trimming cut 6 bases from V and 8 bases from J; bases unmatched to any gene: 9. CDR3 length: 14 amino acids. This CDR3 reads CASSELRDRGGYTF. The CDR3 nucleotides read TGTGCCAGCAGCGAGCTCCGGGACAGGGGCGGCTACACCTTC.

The rearrangement joins TRBV29-1 to TRBJ2-6; TRBD2 matches 11 bases. The CDR3 length is 17 residues. In germline, CDR1 is SQVTM, CDR2 ANQGSEA. V lost 5 bases to trimming and J lost 2 bases; unmatched junction nucleotides: 8. CDR3 residues: CSVLGLAEFPGANVLTF. CDR3 nucleotides: TGCAGCGTTCTGGGACTAGCGGAGTTTCCTGGGGCCAACGTCCTGACTTTC. The variable domain in full, with the rest retrieved from reference TRBV29-1 and TRBJ2-6, is SAVISQKPSRDICQRGTSLTIQCQVDSQVTMMFWYRQQPGQSLTLIATANQGSEATYESGFVIDKFPISRPNLTFSTLTVSNMSPEDSSIYLCSVLGLAEFPGANVLTFGAGSRLTVL.

The chain is built from TRBV9 and TRBJ2-3, with 8 bases lining up with TRBD2. In germline, CDR1 is SGDLS, CDR2 YYNGEE. This CDR3 has 16 residues. The V and J ends lost 4 bases and 1 base, in that order; junction bases with no gene match: 8. In nucleotides, the CDR3 is TGTGCCAGCAGCCCACATGGGCGGGGGGGCACAGATACGCAGTATTTT. The encoded protein is CASSPHGRGGTDTQYF.

This clone was found a few times. This chain connects TRBV6-4 to TRBJ2-3; TRBD2 aligns across 9 bases. Germline V lookup: CDR1 MRHNA, CDR2 SNTAGT. The ends lost 6 bases at V and 2 bases at J; junction bases unmatched: 6. The CDR3 spans 15 residues. The CDR3: CASRVAGAPTDTQYF. The CDR3 DNA reads as TGTGCCAGCAGAGTAGCGGGGGCCCCCACAGATACGCAGTATTTT.

The chain carries TRBV28 and TRBJ1-1; TRBD1 matches 7 bases. CDR3 length: 13 amino acids. Germline trimming cut 6 bases from V and 4 bases from J; bases unmatched to any gene: 5. Per the germline V gene, CDR1 is MDHEN and CDR2 is SYDVKM. DNA for the CDR3: TGTGCCAGCAGAAGACAGGGTCTCACTGAAGCTTTCTTT. Amino acids: CASRRQGLTEAFF.

The rearrangement uses TRBV11-3 and TRBJ2-4; weak D call: TRBD2 (6 bases). Germline CDR1 reads SGHNT; CDR2 reads YENEEA. The length of the CDR3 is 14 residues. V lost 2 bases and J 4 bases, leaving 9 bases between the germline ends. The CDR3 region is CASSLLRGKNIQYF. CDR3 in DNA: TGTGCCAGCAGCTTACTCCGGGGGAAAAACATTCAGTACTTC.

The chain employs TRBV18 and TRBJ2-3, with D tentatively TRBD2 (6 bases). Germline V CDR1 and CDR2: KGHSH, LQKENI. Trimming removed 3 bases from V and 10 bases from J, with 14 bases in between. This CDR3 is built from 13 residues. The DNA for the CDR3 is TGTGCCAGCTCACCGGTTGGCGGGGAGGCGCAGTATTTT. Its translation: CASSPVGGEAQYF. Filled out from reference TRBV18 and TRBJ2-3, the complete variable domain reads NAGVMQNPRHLVRRRGQEARLRCSPMKGHSHVYWYRQLPEEGLKFMVYLQKENIIDESGMPKERFSAEFPKEGPSILRIQQVVRGDSAAYFCASSPVGGEAQYFGPGTRLTVL.

This clone has only a few counts. The chain employs TRBV7-8 and TRBJ2-7; the match to TRBD1 covers 7 bases. With V trimmed by 4 bases and J by 0 bases, 6 bases remained unmatched. This CDR3 is 15 amino acids long. The germline CDR1 and CDR2 sequences are SGHVS and FQNEAQ. DNA for the CDR3: TGTGCCAGCAGCTCCGGGACAGATCTCTCCTACGAGCAGTACTTC. This sequence encodes CASSSGTDLSYEQYF.

Comments on this clone: Other nucleotide sequences in the sample specify the same CDR3. J is TRBJ2-1 and V is TRBV2; 8 nucleotides line up with TRBD1. Trimming cost V 9 bases and J 3 bases; bases outside gene matches: 10. CDR1 and CDR2 (germline): SNHLY, FYNNEI. The CDR3 consists of 15 residues. CDR3 in amino acids: CASQTGTGIYNEQFF. The CDR3 region has the DNA TGTGCCAGTCAAACTGGGACAGGCATCTACAATGAGCAGTTCTTC.

The gene calls are TRBV5-4 and TRBJ2-3, with 9 nucleotides matching TRBD1. CDR1 SGHNT and CDR2 YYREEE come from the germline V gene (reference sequence). The J segment lost 2 bases and the V segment lost 7 bases, leaving 11 bases of the junction unmatched. The CDR3 extends over 16 amino acids. The CDR3 region has the DNA TGTGCCAGCGGTAAACCGGGACAGGGAGACACAGATACGCAGTATTTT. Amino acid sequence: CASGKPGQGDTDTQYF.

Comments on this clone: Germline is not matched at one junction end, which may reflect a read error. The chain links TRBV19 to TRBJ2-7; no firm D call. CDR3 size: 12 residues. The germline gives CDR1 LNHDA, CDR2 SQIVND (reference sequence). The CDR3 sequence is CDSSSGTYEQYF. CDR3 nucleotides: TGTGACAGTAGTTCGGGTACCTACGAGCAGTACTTC.

The V gene is TRBV15, the J gene TRBJ1-4, with a tentative D call TRBD1 (6 bases). V was shortened by 3 bases and J by 12 bases, with 17 bases between the two germline ends. Germline-derived CDR1 and CDR2 are LNHNV and YYDKDF (reference sequence). The length of the CDR3 is 14 residues. This CDR3 is CATSRNRDPGELFF. CDR3 bases: TGTGCCACCAGCAGGAACAGGGATCCTGGGGAACTGTTTTTT.

The sample holds a few counts of this clone. The chain combines TRBV7-8 with TRBJ1-6; TRBD1 matches at 9 bases. V shed 4 bases and J 14 bases; nucleotides not matched to a gene: 15. CDR3 length equals 16 residues. Germline V gene lookup returns CDR1 SGHVS and CDR2 FQNEAQ. CDR3 region: CASSSLAGQGTFTLHF. In nucleotides, the CDR3 is TGTGCCAGCAGCTCCTTGGCGGGACAGGGCACCTTCACCCTCCACTTT. The full variable domain, in which reference TRBV7-8 and TRBJ1-6 provide the parts outside the CDR3, is GAGVSQSPRYKVAKRGQDVALRCDPISGHVSLFWYQQALGQGPEFLTYFQNEAQLDKSGLPSDRFFAERPEGSVSTLKIQRTQQEDSAVYLCASSSLAGQGTFTLHFGNGTRLTVT.

V usage is TRBV7-9 and J usage is TRBJ1-1, with 8 bases that match TRBD1. Germline V gene data show CDR1 as SEHNR and CDR2 as FQNEAQ (reference sequence). The trim removed 0 bases at V and 5 bases at J, leaving 14 bases unmatched. The CDR3 is made up of 18 amino acids. Here the CDR3 reads CASSLALTRDRRETEAFF. DNA for the CDR3: TGTGCCAGCAGCTTAGCTCTGACCCGGGACAGGAGGGAGACTGAAGCTTTCTTT.

The genes are TRBV11-3 and TRBJ2-1; D perhaps matches TRBD2 (5 bases). Looked up from germline, CDR1 is SGHNT and CDR2 is YENEEA. V gave up 5 bases and J gave up 9 bases, with 17 bases separating them. This CDR3 is 14 amino acids long. Here the CDR3 reads CASSLLTIRGEQFF. CDR3 nucleotides: TGTGCCAGCAGCCTACTGACTATCCGCGGTGAGCAGTTCTTC.